A selection of T cell receptor beta chains follows, all from one sample in a study of human T cells and chemical hapten exposure. TCRdb itself ran the RACE reads through MiXCR, one entry per CDR3 protein. The sample yields just over 350,000 distinct CDR3 sequences, about 6% seen once. The sequencing here drew on whole blood, taken in connection with sensitization to the hapten diphenylcyclopropenone (DPC). These TCRs come from a woman aged 18-29 years with alopecia areata. Some clones in this sample may be carry-over from other donors' samples. Each CDR3 is given with its conserved first and last residue.

>TRBV2|TRBJ2-3|14
CASSGDRSTDTQYF
>TRBV9|TRBJ2-3|18
CASSPRGVQLSSTDTQYF
>TRBV14|TRBJ2-3|19
CASSRLTKDLSEWADTQYF
>TRBV10-3|TRBJ2-7|14
CAISGGRSQSEQYF
>TRBV10-3|TRBJ2-1|13
CAISPGFGNEQFF
>TRBV5-1|TRBJ2-7|14
CASRQNPAYYEQYF
>TRBV6-1|TRBJ2-3|18
CASSVVTSGGGGTDTQYF
>TRBV12-3/TRBV12-4|TRBJ1-2|10
CASSLGGYTF
>TRBV11-2|TRBJ2-1|13
CASSQGLNNEQFF
>TRBV18|TRBJ1-2|13
CASSPPGRYGYTF
>TRBV12-2|TRBJ2-4|15
CASRLWAGALNIQYF